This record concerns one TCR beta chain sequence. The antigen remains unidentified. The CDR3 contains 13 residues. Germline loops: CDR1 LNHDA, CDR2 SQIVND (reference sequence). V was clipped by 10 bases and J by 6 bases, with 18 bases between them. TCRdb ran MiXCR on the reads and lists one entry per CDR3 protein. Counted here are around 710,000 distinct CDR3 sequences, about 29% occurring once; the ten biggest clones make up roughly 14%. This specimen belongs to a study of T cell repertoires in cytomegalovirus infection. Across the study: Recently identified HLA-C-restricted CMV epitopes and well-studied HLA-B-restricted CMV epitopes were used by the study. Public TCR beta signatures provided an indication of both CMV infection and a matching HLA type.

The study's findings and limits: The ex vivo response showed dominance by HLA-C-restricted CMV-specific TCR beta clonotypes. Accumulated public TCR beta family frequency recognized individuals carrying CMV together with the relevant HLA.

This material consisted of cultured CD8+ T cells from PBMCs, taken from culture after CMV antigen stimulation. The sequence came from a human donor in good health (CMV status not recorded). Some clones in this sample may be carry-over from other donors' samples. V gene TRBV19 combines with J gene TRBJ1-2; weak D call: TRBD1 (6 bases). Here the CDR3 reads CATYSRGIDGYTF. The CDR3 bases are TGTGCCACCTATAGCAGGGGAATTGATGGCTACACCTTC.